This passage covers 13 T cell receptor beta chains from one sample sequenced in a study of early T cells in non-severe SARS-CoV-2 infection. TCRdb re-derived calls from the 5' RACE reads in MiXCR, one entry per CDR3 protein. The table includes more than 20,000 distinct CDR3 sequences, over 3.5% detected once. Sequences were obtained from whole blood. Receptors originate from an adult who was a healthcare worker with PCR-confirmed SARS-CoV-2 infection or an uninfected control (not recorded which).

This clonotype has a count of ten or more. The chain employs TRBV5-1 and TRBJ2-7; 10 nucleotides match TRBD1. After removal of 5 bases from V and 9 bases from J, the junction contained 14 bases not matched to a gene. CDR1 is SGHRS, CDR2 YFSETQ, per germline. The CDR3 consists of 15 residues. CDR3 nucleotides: TGCGCCAGCAGTTACCCCGGGACAGGGGCCCAAGGGCAGTACTTC. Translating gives CASSYPGTGAQGQYF.

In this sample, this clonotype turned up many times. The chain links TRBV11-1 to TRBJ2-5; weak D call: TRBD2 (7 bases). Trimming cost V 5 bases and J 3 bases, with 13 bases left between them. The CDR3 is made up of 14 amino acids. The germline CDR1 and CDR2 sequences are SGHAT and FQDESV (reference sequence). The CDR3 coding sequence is TGTGCCAGCAGCCCCCGCGGGGGCGAAGAGACCCAGTACTTC. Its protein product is CASSPRGGEETQYF.

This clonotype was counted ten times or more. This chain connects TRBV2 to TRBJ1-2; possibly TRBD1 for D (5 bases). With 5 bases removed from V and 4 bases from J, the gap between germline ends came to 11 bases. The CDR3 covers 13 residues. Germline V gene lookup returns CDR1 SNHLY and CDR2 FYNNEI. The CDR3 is CASSSGTTYGYTF. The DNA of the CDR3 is TGTGCCAGCAGTTCCGGGACTACCTATGGCTACACCTTC.

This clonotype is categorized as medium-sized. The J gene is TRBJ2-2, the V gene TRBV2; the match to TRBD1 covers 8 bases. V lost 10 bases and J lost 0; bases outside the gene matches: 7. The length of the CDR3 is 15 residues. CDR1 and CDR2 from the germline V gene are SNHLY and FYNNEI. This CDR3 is CATDATGANTGELFF. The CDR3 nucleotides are TGTGCCACAGACGCGACAGGGGCGAACACCGGGGAGCTGTTTTTT.

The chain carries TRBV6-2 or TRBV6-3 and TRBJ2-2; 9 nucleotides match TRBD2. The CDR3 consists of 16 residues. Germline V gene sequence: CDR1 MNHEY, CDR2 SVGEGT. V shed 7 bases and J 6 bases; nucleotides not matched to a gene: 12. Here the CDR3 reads CASTKQGLAVAGELFF. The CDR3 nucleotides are TGTGCCAGCACTAAACAGGGACTAGCAGTCGCCGGGGAGCTGTTTTTT.

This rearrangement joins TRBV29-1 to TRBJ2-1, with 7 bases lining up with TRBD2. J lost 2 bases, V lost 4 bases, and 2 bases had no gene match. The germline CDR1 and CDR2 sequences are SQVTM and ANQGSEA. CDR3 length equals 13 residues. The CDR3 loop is CSVASGTYNEQFF. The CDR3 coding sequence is TGCAGCGTTGCCAGCGGGACCTACAATGAGCAGTTCTTC.

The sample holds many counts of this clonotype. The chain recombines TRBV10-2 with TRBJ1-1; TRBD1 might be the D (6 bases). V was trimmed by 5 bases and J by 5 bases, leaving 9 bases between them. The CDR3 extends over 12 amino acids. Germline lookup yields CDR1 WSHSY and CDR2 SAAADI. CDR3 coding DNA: TGCGCCAGCAGTAAAAGGGGGACTGAAGCTTTCTTT. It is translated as CASSKRGTEAFF.

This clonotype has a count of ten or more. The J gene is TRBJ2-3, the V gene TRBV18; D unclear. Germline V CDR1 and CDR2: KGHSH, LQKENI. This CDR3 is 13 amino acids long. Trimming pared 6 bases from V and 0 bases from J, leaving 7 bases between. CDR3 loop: CASSLTSTDTQYF. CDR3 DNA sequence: TGTGCCAGCTCCCTTACTAGCACAGATACGCAGTATTTT.

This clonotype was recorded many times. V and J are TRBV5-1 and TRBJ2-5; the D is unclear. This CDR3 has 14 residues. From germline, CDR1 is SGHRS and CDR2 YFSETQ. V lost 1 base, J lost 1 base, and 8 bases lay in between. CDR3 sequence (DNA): TGCGCCAGCAGCTTGAACCCCCCCCAAGAGACCCAGTACTTC. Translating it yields CASSLNPPQETQYF.

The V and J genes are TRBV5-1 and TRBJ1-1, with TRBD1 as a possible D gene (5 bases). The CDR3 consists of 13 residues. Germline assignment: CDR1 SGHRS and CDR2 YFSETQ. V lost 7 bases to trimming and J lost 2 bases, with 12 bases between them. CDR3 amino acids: CASAEQVNTEAFF. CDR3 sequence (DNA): TGCGCCAGCGCGGAACAGGTTAACACTGAAGCTTTCTTT.

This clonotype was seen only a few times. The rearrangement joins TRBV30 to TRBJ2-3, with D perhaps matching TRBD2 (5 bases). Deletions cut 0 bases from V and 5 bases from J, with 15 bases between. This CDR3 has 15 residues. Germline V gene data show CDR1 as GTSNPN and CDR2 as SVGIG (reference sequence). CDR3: CAWSVGDYLGDTQYF. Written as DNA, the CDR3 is TGTGCCTGGAGTGTAGGCGACTACCTAGGAGATACGCAGTATTTT.

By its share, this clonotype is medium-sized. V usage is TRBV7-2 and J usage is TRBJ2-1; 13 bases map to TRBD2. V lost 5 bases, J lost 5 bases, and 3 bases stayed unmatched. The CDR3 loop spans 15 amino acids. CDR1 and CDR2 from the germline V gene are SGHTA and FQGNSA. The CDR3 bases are TGTGCCAGCAGCCTGGGACTAGCGGGAAACAATGAGCAGTTCTTC. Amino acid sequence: CASSLGLAGNNEQFF.

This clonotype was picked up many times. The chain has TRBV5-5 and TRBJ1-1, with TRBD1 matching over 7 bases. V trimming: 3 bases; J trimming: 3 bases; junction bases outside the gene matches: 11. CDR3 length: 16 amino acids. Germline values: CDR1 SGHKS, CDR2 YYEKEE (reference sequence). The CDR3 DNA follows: TGTGCCAGCAGCTCTCAAACAGGGGCCGGCTACACTGAAGCTTTCTTT. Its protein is CASSSQTGAGYTEAFF.